This note documents a single TCR beta chain sequence. The data originate from a study of blood T cell repertoires in COVID-19. CDR3 length equals 17 residues. Germline CDR1 and CDR2: MNHEY and SMNVEV (reference sequence). The V segment lost 1 base and the J segment 3 bases; nucleotides outside the gene matches: 12. During active infection, Seattle patients enrolled and were then monitored through disease. TCRdb's table, derived via immunoSEQ multiplex PCR, lists solely in-frame clones and lacks some. The sample gives 300,000 to 400,000 clones, about 90% of which show up once; less than 3.5% is in the top ten.

The sequence came from a woman aged 25 to 45 with COVID-19, enrolled during active disease. The rearrangement joins TRBV27 to TRBJ2-7; 7 bases align to TRBD2. The sample taken for sequencing was peripheral blood. The CDR3 spells CASSLFMGGTKNYEQYF. The DNA of the CDR3 is TGTGCCAGCAGTTTATTTATGGGCGGGACTAAAAACTACGAGCAGTACTTC.